This TCR beta chain was found in a study of identical twins. Study results and limitations: The conclusions drew on cross-sectional statistical analysis instead of tracking the same donors. Abundant beta clonotypes from cord blood bore fewer insertions; memory repertoires lacked this pattern.

The CDR3 covers 13 residues. The V end lost 6 bases, the J end lost 5 bases, and 16 bases lay between the germline ends. Per the germline V gene, CDR1 is GTSNPN and CDR2 is SVGIG (reference sequence). A word on this clonotype: Its antigen is undetermined.

TCRdb passed the 5' RACE reads through MiXCR, listing each CDR3 protein once. The sample yields around 470,000 distinct CDR3 sequences, approximately 15% seen once. This same sample was also part of a study on yellow fever vaccine responses in identical twins. That source adds: Twins' T cell vaccine responses reportedly looked partly convergent, partly personalized.

The V gene is TRBV30, the J gene TRBJ2-5, with D unclear. The clonotype originates from a woman aged 18-29 years in good health. Material: CD4+ T cells sorted from blood. The CDR3 spells CACATGSRETQYF. The CDR3 DNA reads as TGTGCCTGTGCGACCGGATCCCGGGAGACCCAGTACTTC.